This record looks at one TCR beta chain sequence and its context. These data originate in a study of blood T cell repertoires in COVID-19. This CDR3 contains 17 residues. Per germline, CDR1 SGHVS and CDR2 FNYEAQ. Trimming at V came to 0 bases and at J to 6 bases, leaving 9 bases not matched to a gene. Study processing details: Researchers report that nucleated cell counts were estimated from reference gene primer amplification. Sequenced by immunoSEQ multiplex PCR; TCRdb stores in-frame clones only, minus some. V and J calls and clone size follow that table, whereas D and trimming were derived from the DNA. The sample yields some 250,000 clones, 86% seen once.

This rearrangement joins TRBV7-6 to TRBJ2-2; 8 bases agree with TRBD1. The sequenced sample was peripheral blood. This clonotype was obtained from a woman aged 25 to 39 who had recovered from COVID-19. This chain's CDR3 is CASSLALSGQASGELFF. In nucleotides, the CDR3 is TGTGCCAGCAGCTTAGCCCTATCGGGACAGGCTTCCGGGGAGCTGTTTTTT.